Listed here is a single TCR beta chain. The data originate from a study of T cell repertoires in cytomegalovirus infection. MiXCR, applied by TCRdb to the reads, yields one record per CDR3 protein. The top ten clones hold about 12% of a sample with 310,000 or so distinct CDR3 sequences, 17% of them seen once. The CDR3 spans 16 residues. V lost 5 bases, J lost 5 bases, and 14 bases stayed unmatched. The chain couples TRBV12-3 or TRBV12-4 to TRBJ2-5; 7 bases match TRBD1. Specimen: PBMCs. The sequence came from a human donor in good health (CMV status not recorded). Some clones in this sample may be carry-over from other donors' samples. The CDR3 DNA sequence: TGTGCCAGCAGTCCGACCCGACAGGGAACCAGGGAGACCCAGTACTTC. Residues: CASSPTRQGTRETQYF.